This T cell receptor beta chain was retrieved from a study of early T cells in non-severe SARS-CoV-2 infection. Study summary: The input, bulk RNA from unsorted whole blood, was sequenced, and chains were unpaired. Whole-study findings and limits: Matching against VDJdb likely underestimated virus-specific expansions, favoring anti-spike CD8.

Attached unique molecular identifiers marked individual cDNA molecules. TCRdb re-derived calls from the 5' RACE reads in MiXCR, one entry per CDR3 protein. The sample includes 75,000 to 90,000 distinct CDR3 sequences, about 15% seen only once; the top ten take less than 6%. This clonotype showed up just a few times. Its antigen is still unknown. A read error may produce the germline difference seen at one junction end. This CDR3 is built from 15 residues. Germline CDR1 is LGHDT and CDR2 is YNNKEL (reference sequence). The material sequenced was whole blood. The chain uses TRBV3-1 and TRBJ2-1; 7 bases are a match to TRBD2. This clonotype was sampled from an adult who was a healthcare worker with PCR-confirmed SARS-CoV-2 infection or an uninfected control (not recorded which). CDR3 nucleotide sequence: TGTGCCAGCAGCCCCAGAACTAGCGCCTACAATGAGCAGTCCTTC. Translating it yields CASSPRTSAYNEQSF.